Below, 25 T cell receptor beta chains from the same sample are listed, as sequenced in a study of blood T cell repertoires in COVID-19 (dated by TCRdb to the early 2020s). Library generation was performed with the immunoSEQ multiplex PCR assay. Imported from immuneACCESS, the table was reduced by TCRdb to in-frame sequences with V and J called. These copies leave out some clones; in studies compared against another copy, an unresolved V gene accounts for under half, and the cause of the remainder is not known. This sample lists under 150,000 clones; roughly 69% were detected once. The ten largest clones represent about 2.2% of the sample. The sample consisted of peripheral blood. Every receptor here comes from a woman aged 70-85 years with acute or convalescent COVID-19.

This CDR3 reads CASSQGVLFNEQFF. CDR3 DNA: TGTGCCAGCAGCCAGGGCGTCCTCTTCAATGAGCAGTTCTTC. This rearrangement joins TRBV2 to TRBJ2-1, with D perhaps TRBD1 (5 bases). The CDR3 is 14 residues long. V was cut by 6 bases and J by 6 bases, with 15 bases left in between. Germline V gene lookup returns CDR1 SNHLY and CDR2 FYNNEI.

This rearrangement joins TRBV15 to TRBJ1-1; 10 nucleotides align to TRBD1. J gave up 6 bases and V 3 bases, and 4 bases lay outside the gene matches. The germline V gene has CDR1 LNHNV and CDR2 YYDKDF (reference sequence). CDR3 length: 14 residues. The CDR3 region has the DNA TGTGCCACCAGCAGGGGGACAGGGGCTTCTGAAGCTTTCTTT. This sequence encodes CATSRGTGASEAFF.

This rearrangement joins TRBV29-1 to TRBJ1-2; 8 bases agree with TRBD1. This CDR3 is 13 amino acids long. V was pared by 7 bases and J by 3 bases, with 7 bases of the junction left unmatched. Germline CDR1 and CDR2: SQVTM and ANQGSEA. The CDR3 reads CSASQGQDYGYTF. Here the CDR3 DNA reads TGCAGCGCCTCCCAGGGACAGGACTATGGCTACACCTTC.

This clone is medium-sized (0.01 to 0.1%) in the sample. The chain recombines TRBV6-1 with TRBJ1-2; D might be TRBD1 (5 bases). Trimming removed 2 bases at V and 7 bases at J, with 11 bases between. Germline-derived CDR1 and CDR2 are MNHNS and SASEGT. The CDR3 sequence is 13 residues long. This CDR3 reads CASSESRGRGYTF. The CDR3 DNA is TGTGCCAGCAGTGAAAGTAGGGGCCGTGGCTACACCTTC.

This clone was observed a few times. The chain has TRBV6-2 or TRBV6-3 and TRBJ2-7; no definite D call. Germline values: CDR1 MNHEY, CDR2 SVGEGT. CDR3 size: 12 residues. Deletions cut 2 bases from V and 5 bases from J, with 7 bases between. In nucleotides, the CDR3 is TGTGCCAGCAGTTACATTGGAGACGAGCAGTACTTC. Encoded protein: CASSYIGDEQYF.

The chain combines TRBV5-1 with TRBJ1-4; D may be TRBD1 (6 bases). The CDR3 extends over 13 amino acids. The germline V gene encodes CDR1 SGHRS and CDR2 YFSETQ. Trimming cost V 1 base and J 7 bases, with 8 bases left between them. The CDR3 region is CASSLTGTEKLFF. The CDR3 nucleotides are TGCGCCAGCAGCTTGACAGGGACTGAAAAACTGTTTTTT.

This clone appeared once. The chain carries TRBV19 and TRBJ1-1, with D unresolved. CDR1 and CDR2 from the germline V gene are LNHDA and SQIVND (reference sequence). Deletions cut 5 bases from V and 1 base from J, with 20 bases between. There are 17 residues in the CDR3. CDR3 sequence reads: CASSSRAAGVKNTEAFF. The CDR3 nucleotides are TGTGCCAGTAGTTCCCGCGCGGCCGGGGTTAAGAACACTGAAGCTTTCTTT.

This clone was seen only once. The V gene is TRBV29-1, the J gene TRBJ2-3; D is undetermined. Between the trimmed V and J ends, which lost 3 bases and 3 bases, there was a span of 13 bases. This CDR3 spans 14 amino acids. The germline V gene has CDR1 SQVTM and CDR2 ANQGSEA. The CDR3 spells CSVDLGQSTDTQYF. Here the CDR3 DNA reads TGCAGCGTTGACTTGGGCCAATCGACAGATACGCAGTATTTT.

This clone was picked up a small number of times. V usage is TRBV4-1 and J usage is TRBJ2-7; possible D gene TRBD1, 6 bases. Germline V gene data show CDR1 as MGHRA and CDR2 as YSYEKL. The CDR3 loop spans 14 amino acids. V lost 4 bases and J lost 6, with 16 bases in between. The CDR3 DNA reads TGCGCCAGCAGCCCCGGACAGTTGACAGGCGAGCAGTACTTC. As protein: CASSPGQLTGEQYF.

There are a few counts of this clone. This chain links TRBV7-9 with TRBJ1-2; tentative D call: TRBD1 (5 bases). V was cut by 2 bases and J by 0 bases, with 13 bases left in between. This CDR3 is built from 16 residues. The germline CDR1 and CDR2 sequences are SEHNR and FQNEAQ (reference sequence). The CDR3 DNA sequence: TGTGCCAGCAGCTTACCCCGACAGCCGGCTAACTATGGCTACACCTTC. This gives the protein CASSLPRQPANYGYTF. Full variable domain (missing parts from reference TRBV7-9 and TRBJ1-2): DTGVSQNPRHKITKRGQNVTFRCDPISEHNRLYWYRQTLGQGPEFLTYFQNEAQLEKSRLLSDRFSAERPKGSFSTLEIQRTEQGDSAMYLCASSLPRQPANYGYTFGSGTRLTVV.

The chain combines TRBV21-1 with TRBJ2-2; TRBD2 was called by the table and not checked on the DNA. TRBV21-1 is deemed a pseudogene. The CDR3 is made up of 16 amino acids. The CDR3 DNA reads TGTGCCAGCAGTCCCGCCATGACTAGTGTTACCGGGGAGCTGTTTTTT. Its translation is CASSPAMTSVTGELFF.

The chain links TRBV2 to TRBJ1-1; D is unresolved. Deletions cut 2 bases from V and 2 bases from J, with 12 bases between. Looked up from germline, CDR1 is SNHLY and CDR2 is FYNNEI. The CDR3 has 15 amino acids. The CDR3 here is CASSENSGENTEAFF. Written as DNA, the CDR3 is TGTGCCAGCAGTGAAAATAGTGGAGAAAACACTGAAGCTTTCTTT.

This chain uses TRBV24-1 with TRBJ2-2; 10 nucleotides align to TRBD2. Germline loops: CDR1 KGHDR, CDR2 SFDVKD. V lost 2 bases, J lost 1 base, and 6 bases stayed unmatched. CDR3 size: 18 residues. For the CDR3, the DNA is TGTGCCACCAGTGATTCTTCTAGCGGGAGCCAGAACACCGGGGAGCTGTTTTTT. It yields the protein CATSDSSSGSQNTGELFF.

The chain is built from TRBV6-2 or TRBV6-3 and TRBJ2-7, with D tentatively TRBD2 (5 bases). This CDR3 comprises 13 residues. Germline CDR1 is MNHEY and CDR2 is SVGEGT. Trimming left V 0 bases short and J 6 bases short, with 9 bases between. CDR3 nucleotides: TGTGCCAGCAGTTACTCGGGAGCAGCCGAGCAGTACTTC. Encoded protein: CASSYSGAAEQYF.

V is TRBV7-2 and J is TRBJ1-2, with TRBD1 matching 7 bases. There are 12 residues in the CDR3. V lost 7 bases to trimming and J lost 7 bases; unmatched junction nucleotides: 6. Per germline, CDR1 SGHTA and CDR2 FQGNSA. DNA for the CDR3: TGTGCCAGCACCCTAGGGGGCAGTGGCTACACCTTC. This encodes CASTLGGSGYTF.

The DNA of the CDR3 is TGTGCCAGCAGTTACTCGAAAGCAGGGGAGGAGACCCAGTACTTC. Translation gives CASSYSKAGEETQYF. V and J are TRBV6-7 and TRBJ2-5, with D perhaps TRBD1 (6 bases). TRBV6-7 counts as an open reading frame of uncertain function. The CDR3 contains 15 residues. Trimming left V 0 bases short and J 5 bases short, with 13 bases between.

CDR3 sequence reads: CASSFRDRDYGYTF. Written as DNA, the CDR3 is TGTGCCAGCAGTTTCCGGGACAGGGACTATGGCTACACCTTC. This chain links TRBV6-5 with TRBJ1-2, with TRBD1 identical over 9 bases. After removal of 4 bases from V and 3 bases from J, the junction contained 3 bases not matched to a gene. In germline, CDR1 is MNHEY, CDR2 SVGAGI. The CDR3 runs 14 residues.

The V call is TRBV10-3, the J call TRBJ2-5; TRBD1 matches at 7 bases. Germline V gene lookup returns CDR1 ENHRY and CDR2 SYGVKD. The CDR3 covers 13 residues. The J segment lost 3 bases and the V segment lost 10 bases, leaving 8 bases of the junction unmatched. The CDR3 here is CATNRDSKETQYF. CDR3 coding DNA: TGTGCCACAAACCGGGACAGCAAAGAGACCCAGTACTTC.

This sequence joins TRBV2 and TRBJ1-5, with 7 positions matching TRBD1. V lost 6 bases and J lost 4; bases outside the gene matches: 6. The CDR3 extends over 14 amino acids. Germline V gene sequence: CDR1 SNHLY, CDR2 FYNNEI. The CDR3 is CASSHDRANQPQHF. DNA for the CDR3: TGTGCCAGCAGCCATGACAGGGCGAATCAGCCCCAGCATTTT.

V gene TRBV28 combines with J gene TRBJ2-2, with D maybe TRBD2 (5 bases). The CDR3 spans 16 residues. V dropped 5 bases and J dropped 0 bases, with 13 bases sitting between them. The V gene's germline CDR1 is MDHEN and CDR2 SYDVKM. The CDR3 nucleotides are TGTGCCAGCAGTCGGTTACTAGGGTCGAACACCGGGGAGCTGTTTTTT. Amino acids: CASSRLLGSNTGELFF.

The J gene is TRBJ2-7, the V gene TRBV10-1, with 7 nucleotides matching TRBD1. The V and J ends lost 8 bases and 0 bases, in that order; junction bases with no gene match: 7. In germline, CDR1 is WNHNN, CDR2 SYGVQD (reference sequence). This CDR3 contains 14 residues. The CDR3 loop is CASVLRDSSYEQYF. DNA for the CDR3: TGCGCCAGCGTTCTCCGGGACAGCTCCTACGAGCAGTACTTC.

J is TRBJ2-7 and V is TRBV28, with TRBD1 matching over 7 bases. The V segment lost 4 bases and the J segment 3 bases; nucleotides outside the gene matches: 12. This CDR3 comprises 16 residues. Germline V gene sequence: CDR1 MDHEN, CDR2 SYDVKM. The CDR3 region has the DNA TGTGCCAGCAGTTCCCCAAGCAGGGGGATAGACTACGAGCAGTACTTC. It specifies CASSSPSRGIDYEQYF.

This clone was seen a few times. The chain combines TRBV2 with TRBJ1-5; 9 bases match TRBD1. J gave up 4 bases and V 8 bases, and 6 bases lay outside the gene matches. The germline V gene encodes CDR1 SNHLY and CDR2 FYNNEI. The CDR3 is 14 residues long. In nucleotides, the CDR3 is TGTGCCAGCGGTCAAGACAGGGGGAATCAGCCCCAGCATTTT. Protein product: CASGQDRGNQPQHF.

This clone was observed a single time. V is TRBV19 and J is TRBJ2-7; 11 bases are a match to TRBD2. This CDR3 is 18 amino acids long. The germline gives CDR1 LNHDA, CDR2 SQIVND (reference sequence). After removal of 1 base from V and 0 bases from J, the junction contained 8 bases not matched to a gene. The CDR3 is CASSIALGLAGSSYEQYF. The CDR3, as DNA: TGTGCCAGTAGTATAGCCCTAGGACTAGCGGGCAGCTCCTACGAGCAGTACTTC.

The CDR3 reads CASSQTMVGELFF. The CDR3 DNA reads as TGTGCCAGCAGCCAAACTATGGTCGGGGAGCTGTTTTTT. The rearrangement uses TRBV9 and TRBJ2-2; D not certain. V was cut by 4 bases and J by 7 bases, with 11 bases left in between. Looked up from germline, CDR1 is SGDLS and CDR2 is YYNGEE. The CDR3 length is 13 residues.